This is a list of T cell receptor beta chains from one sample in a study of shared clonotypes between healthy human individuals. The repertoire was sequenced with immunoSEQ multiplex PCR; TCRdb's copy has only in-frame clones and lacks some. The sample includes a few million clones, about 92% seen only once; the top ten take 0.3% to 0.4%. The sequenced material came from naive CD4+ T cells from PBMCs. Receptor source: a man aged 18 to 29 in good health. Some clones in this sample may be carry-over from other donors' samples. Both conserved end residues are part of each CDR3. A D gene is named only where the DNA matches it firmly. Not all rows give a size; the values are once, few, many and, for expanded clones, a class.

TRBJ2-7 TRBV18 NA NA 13 CASSAGTDYEQYF TGTGCCAGCTCAGCCGGGACGGATTACGAGCAGTACTTC
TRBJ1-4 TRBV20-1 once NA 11 CSADGDEKLFF TGCAGTGCCGACGGGGATGAAAAACTGTTTTTT
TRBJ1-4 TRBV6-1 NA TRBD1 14 CASRAGTGDEKLFF TGTGCCAGCAGGGCCGGGACAGGGGATGAAAAACTGTTTTTT
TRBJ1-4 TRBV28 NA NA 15 CASSLIQGVGEKLFF TGTGCCAGCAGTTTAATTCAGGGAGTTGGTGAAAAACTGTTTTTT
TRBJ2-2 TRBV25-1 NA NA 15 CASREGQVQTGELFF TGTGCCAGCAGGGAGGGACAAGTACAAACCGGGGAGCTGTTTTTT
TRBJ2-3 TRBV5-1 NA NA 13 CASQDTTTDTQYF TGCGCCAGCCAGGACACAACCACAGATACGCAGTATTTT
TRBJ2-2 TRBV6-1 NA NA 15 CASRSGWTNTGELFF TGTGCCAGCCGCTCGGGTTGGACGAACACCGGGGAGCTGTTTTTT
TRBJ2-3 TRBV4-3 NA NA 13 CASSQELADTQYF TGCGCCAGCAGCCAAGAACTTGCAGATACGCAGTATTTT
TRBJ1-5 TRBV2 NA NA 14 CASRYRGGNQPQHF TGTGCCAGCAGATATAGGGGAGGTAATCAGCCCCAGCATTTT
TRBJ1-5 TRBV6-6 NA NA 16 CASSIARDLSNQPQHF TGTGCCAGCAGTATAGCCCGGGACCTTAGCAATCAGCCCCAGCATTTT
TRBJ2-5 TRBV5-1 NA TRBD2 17 CASSLRPGLAGQETQYF TGCGCCAGCAGCTTGCGGCCGGGACTAGCGGGACAAGAGACCCAGTACTTC
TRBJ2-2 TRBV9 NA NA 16 CASSGRRGTNTGELFF TGTGCCAGCAGCGGACGTCGCGGGACGAACACCGGGGAGCTGTTTTTT
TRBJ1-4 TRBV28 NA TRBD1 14 CASSLQGVGEKLFF TGTGCCAGCAGTTTACAGGGGGTAGGTGAAAAACTGTTTTTT
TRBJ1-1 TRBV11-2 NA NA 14 CASSLPVFGTEAFF TGTGCCAGCAGCTTACCGGTTTTTGGCACTGAAGCTTTCTTT
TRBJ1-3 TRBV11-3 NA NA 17 CASSPRQTGNSGNTIYF TGTGCCAGCAGCCCCCGACAGACGGGAAACTCTGGAAACACCATATATTTT
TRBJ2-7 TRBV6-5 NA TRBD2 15 CASSYSIAGGIEQYF TGTGCCAGCAGTTACTCGATAGCGGGGGGGATCGAGCAGTACTTC
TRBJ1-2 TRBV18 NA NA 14 CASSPTGADYGYTF TGTGCCAGCTCTCCCACGGGGGCGGACTATGGCTACACCTTC
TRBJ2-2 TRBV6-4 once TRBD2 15 CASSDGREEDGELFF TGTGCCAGCAGTGACGGGCGGGAGGAGGACGGGGAGCTGTTTTTT
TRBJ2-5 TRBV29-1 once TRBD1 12 CSVTTGVETQYF TGCAGCGTTACCACAGGGGTCGAGACCCAGTACTTC
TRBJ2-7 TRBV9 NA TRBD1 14 CASSVGTGPYEQYF TGTGCCAGCAGCGTAGGGACAGGGCCCTACGAGCAGTACTTC
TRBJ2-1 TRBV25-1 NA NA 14 CASSGWGVDNEQFF TGTGCCAGCAGTGGATGGGGGGTGGACAATGAGCAGTTCTTC
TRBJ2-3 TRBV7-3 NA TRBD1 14 CASSLDRFTDTQYF TGTGCCAGCAGCCTGGACAGGTTCACAGATACGCAGTATTTT
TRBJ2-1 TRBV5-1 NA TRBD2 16 CASSPKGGSSYNEQFF TGCGCCAGCAGCCCCAAGGGCGGGAGCTCCTACAATGAGCAGTTCTTC
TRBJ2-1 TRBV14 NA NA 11 CASSHGGLQFF TGTGCCAGCAGCCATGGGGGCTTGCAGTTCTTC
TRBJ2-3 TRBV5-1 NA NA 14 CASSPVGEGDTQYF TGCGCCAGCAGCCCTGTGGGGGAAGGTGATACGCAGTATTTT
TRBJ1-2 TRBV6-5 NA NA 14 CASSPRGSDYGYTF TGTGCCAGCAGTCCACGAGGGTCCGACTATGGCTACACCTTC
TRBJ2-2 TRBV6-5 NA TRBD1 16 CASSYWGQGVAGELFF TGTGCCAGCAGTTACTGGGGACAGGGGGTCGCCGGGGAGCTGTTTTTT
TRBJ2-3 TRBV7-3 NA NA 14 CASSLLGPTDTQYF TGTGCCAGCAGCTTACTAGGACCCACAGATACGCAGTATTTT
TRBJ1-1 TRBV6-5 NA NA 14 CASRQETGNTEAFF TGTGCCAGCAGGCAGGAAACAGGGAACACTGAAGCTTTCTTT
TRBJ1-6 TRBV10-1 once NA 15 CASSDRGVDNSPLHF TGCGCCAGCAGTGATAGAGGGGTCGATAATTCACCCCTCCACTTT
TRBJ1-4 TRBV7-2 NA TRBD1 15 CASSRLGQGREKLFF TGTGCCAGCAGCAGACTGGGACAGGGAAGGGAAAAACTGTTTTTT
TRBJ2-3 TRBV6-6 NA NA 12 CASRVHTDTQYF TGTGCCAGCAGGGTACACACAGATACGCAGTATTTT
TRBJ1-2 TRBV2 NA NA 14 CASNGDPRNYGYTF TGTGCCAGCAATGGGGACCCGAGGAACTATGGCTACACCTTC
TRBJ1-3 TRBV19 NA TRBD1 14 CASSLTGTGNTIYF TGTGCCAGTAGTCTGACAGGGACTGGAAACACCATATATTTT
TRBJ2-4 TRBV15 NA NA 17 CATSRKESVTAKNIQYF TGTGCCACCAGCAGGAAGGAAAGTGTGACAGCCAAAAACATTCAGTACTTC
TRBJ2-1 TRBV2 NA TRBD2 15 CASTGGGRAVDEQFF TGTGCCAGCACCGGCGGTGGGAGGGCCGTGGATGAGCAGTTCTTC
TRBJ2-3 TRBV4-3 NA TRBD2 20 CASSQGTSGSTSMGTDTQYF TGCGCCAGCAGCCAAGGGACTAGCGGGAGTACGTCCATGGGCACAGATACGCAGTATTTT
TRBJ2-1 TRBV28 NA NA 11 CASSPGRAQFF TGTGCCAGCAGCCCTGGGCGGGCGCAGTTCTTC
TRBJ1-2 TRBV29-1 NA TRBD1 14 CSVEMDRRGYGYTF TGCAGCGTTGAGATGGACAGGAGAGGGTATGGCTACACCTTC
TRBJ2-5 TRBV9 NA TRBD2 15 CASSVHFSGGETQYF TGTGCCAGCAGCGTACACTTCTCGGGGGGAGAGACCCAGTACTTC
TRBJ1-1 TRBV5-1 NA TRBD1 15 CASAWTGVSNTEAFF TGCGCCAGCGCCTGGACAGGGGTCTCGAACACTGAAGCTTTCTTT
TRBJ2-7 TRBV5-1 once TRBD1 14 CASRTGTDYYEQYF TGCGCCAGCAGAACCGGGACAGATTATTACGAGCAGTACTTC
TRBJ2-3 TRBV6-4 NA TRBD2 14 CASRGTSGADTQYF TGTGCCAGCAGAGGGACTAGCGGGGCAGATACGCAGTATTTT
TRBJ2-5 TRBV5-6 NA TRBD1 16 CASSYDSGTGSETQYF TGTGCCAGCAGCTATGATTCGGGGACAGGGAGCGAGACCCAGTACTTC
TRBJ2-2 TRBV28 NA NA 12 CASNVATGELFF TGTGCCAGCAACGTGGCCACCGGGGAGCTGTTTTTT
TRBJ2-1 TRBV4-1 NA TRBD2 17 CASSQMNRASGYNEQFF TGCGCCAGCAGCCAAATGAACCGGGCTAGCGGATACAATGAGCAGTTCTTC
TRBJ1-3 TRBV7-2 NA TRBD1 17 CASSFDGQGLPGNTIYF TGTGCCAGCAGCTTTGACGGACAGGGCCTCCCTGGAAACACCATATATTTT
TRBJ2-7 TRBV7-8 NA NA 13 CASSLRGFHEQYF TGTGCCAGCAGCTTAAGGGGGTTCCACGAGCAGTACTTC
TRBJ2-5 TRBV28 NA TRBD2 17 CASSPIPGRGAYETQYF TGTGCCAGCAGTCCTATCCCCGGGAGGGGGGCCTATGAGACCCAGTACTTC
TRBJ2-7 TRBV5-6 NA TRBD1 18 CASSLSPGGSPIPYEQYF TGTGCCAGCAGCTTATCCCCAGGGGGCTCCCCTATTCCCTACGAGCAGTACTTC
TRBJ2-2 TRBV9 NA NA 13 CASRRQGDGELFF TGTGCCAGCAGGAGGCAGGGTGACGGGGAGCTGTTTTTT
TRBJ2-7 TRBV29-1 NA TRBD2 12 CSARLAGYEQYF TGCAGCGCGAGACTAGCCGGCTACGAGCAGTACTTC
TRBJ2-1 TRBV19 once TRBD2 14 CASNSASGINEQFF TGTGCCAGTAATTCGGCTAGCGGGATCAATGAGCAGTTCTTC
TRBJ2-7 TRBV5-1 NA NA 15 CASSFGTGLSYEQYF TGCGCCAGCAGCTTCGGAACGGGGTTATCCTACGAGCAGTACTTC
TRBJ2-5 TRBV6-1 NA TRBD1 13 CASRAQGRETQYF TGTGCCAGCAGGGCACAGGGGCGGGAGACCCAGTACTTC
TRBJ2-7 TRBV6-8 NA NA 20 CASSYSRLSDRRGSSYEQYF TGTGCCAGCAGTTACTCACGTCTCTCTGATAGAAGGGGGAGCTCCTACGAGCAGTACTTC
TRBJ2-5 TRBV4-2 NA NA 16 CASSQGGYVSQETQYF TGTGCCAGCAGCCAAGGGGGATACGTGAGCCAAGAGACCCAGTACTTC
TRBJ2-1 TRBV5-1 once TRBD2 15 CASSLYLAGRSEQFF TGCGCCAGCAGCTTGTATCTAGCGGGAAGAAGTGAGCAGTTCTTC
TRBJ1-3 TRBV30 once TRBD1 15 CAWSPGTGRGNTIYF TGTGCCTGGAGTCCCGGGACAGGGCGTGGAAACACCATATATTTT
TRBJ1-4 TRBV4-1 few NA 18 CASSQEGARVTPPEKLFF TGCGCCAGCAGCCAAGAGGGGGCCAGGGTAACGCCTCCCGAAAAACTGTTTTTT